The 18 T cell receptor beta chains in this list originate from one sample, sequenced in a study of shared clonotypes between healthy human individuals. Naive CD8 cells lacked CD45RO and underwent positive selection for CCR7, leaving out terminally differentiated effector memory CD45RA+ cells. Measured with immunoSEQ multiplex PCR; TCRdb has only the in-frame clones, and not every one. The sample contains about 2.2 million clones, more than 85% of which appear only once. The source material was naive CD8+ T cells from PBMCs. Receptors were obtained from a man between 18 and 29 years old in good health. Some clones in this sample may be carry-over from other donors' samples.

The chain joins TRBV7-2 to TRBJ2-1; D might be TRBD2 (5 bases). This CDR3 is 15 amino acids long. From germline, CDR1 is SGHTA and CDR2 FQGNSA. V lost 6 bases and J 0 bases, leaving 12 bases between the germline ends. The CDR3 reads CASRSSGSSYNEQFF. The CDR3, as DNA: TGTGCCAGCAGATCCAGCGGTAGCTCCTACAATGAGCAGTTCTTC.

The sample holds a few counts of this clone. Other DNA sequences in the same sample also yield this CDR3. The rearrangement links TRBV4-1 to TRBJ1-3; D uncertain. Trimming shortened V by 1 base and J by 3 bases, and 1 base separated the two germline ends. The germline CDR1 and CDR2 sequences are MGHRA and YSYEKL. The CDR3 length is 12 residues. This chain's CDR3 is CASSQGGNTIYF. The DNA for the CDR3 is TGCGCCAGCAGCCAAGGTGGAAACACCATATATTTT.

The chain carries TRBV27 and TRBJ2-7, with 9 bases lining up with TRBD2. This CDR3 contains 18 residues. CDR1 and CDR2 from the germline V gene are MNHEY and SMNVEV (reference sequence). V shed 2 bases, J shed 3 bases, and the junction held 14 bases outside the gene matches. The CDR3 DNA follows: TGTGCCAGCAGTTTAGGGCTAGCGGGGAGCCAGGGGCTCTACGAGCAGTACTTC. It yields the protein CASSLGLAGSQGLYEQYF.

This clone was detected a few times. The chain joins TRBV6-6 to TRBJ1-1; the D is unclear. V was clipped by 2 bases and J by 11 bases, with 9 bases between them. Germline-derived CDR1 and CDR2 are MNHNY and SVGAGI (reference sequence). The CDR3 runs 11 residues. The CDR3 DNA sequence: TGTGCCAGCAGTTACAACAAGGTGGCTTTCTTT. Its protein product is CASSYNKVAFF.

The CDR3 coding sequence is TGTGCCAGCAGTGAAGGGACAGGGGGCTACAATGAGCAGTTCTTC. It specifies CASSEGTGGYNEQFF. This chain uses TRBV6-4 with TRBJ2-1, with 11 positions matching TRBD1. Germline V gene lookup returns CDR1 MRHNA and CDR2 SNTAGT. This CDR3 region has 15 residues. V dropped 3 bases and J dropped 3; count of bases not matched to a gene: 1.

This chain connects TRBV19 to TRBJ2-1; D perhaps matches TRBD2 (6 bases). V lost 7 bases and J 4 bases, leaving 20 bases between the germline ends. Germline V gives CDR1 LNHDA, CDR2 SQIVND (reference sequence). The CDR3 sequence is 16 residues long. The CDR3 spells CASTPPTSSLYNEQFF. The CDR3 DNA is TGTGCCAGTACCCCCCCCACTAGCTCCCTTTACAATGAGCAGTTCTTC.

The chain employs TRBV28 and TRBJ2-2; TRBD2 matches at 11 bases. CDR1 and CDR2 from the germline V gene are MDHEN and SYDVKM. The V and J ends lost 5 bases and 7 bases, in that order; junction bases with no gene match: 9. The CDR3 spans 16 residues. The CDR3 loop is CASSADSGRAYGELFF. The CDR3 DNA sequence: TGTGCCAGCAGTGCCGATAGCGGGAGGGCCTACGGGGAGCTGTTTTTT.

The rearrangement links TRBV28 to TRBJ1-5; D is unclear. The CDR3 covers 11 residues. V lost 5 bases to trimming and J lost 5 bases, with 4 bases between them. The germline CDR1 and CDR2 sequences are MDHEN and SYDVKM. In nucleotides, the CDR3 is TGTGCCAGCAGTCGATATCAGCCCCAGCATTTT. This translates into CASSRYQPQHF. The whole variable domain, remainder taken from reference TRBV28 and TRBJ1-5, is DVKVTQSSRYLVKRTGEKVFLECVQDMDHENMFWYRQDPGLGLRLIYFSYDVKMKEKGDIPEGYSVSREKKERFSLILESASTNQTSMYLCASSRYQPQHFGDGTRLSIL.

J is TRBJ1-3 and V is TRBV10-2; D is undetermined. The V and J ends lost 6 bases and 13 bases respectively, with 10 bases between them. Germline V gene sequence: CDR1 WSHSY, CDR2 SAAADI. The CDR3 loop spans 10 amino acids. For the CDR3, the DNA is TGCGCCAGCAGGGATGGCGAAATATATTTT. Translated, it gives CASRDGEIYF.

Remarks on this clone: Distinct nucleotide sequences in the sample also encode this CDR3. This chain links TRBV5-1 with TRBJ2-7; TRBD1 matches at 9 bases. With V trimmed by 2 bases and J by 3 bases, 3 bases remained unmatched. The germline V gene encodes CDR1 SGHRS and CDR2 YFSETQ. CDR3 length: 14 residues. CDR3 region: CASSLRGQGYEQYF. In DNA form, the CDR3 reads TGCGCCAGCAGCTTAAGGGGACAGGGCTACGAGCAGTACTTC.

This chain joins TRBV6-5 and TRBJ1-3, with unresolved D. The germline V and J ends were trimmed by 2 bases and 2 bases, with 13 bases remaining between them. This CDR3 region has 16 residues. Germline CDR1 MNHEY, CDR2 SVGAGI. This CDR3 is CASSYSFGYAGNTIYF. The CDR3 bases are TGTGCCAGCAGTTACAGCTTCGGGTATGCTGGAAACACCATATATTTT.

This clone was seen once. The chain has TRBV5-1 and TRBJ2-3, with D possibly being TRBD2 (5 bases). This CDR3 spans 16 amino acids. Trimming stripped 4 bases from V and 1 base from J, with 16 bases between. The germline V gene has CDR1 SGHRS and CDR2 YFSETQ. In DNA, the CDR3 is TGCGCCAGCAGCCAACGGTGGGAGCAGGGCACAGATACGCAGTATTTT. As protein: CASSQRWEQGTDTQYF.

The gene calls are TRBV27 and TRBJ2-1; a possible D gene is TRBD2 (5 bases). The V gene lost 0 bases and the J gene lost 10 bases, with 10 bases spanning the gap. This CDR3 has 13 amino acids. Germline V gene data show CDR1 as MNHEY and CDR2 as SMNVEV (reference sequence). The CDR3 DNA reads TGTGCCAGCAGTTTATCGATGGGAGCGGAGCAGTTCTTC. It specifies CASSLSMGAEQFF.

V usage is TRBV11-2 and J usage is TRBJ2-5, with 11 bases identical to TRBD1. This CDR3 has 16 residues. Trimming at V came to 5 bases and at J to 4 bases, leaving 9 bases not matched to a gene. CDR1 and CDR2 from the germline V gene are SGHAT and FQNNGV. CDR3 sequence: CASSGRTGGFIETQYF. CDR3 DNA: TGTGCCAGCAGCGGCCGGACAGGGGGCTTCATAGAGACCCAGTACTTC.

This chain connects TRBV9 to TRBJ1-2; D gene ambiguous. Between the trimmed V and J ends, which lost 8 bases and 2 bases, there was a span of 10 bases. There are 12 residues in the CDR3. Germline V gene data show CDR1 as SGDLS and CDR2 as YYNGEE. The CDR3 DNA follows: TGTGCCAGTGCGGACGGAAACTATGGCTACACCTTC. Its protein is CASADGNYGYTF. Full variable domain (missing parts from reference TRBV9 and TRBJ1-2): DSGVTQTPKHLITATGQRVTLRCSPRSGDLSVYWYQQSLDQGLQFLIQYYNGEERAKGNILERFSAQQFPDLHSELNLSSLELGDSALYFCASADGNYGYTFGSGTRLTVV.

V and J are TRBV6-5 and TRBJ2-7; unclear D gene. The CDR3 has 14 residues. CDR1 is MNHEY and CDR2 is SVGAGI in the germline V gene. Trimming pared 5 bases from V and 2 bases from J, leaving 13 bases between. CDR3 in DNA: TGTGCCAGCAGTAAGGTGTCAGGAGCCTACGAGCAGTACTTC. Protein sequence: CASSKVSGAYEQYF.

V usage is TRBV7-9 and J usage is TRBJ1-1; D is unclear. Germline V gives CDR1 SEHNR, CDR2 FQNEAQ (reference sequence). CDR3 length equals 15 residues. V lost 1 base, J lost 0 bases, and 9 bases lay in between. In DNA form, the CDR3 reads TGTGCCAGCAGCTTAGAGACGGCTCTGAACACTGAAGCTTTCTTT. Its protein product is CASSLETALNTEAFF.

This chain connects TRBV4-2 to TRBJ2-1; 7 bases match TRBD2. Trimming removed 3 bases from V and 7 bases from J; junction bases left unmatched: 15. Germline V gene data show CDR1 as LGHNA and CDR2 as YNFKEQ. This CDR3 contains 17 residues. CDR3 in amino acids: CASSHPWGEGQGNEQFF. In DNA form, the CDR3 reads TGTGCCAGCAGCCACCCCTGGGGGGAGGGCCAAGGGAATGAGCAGTTCTTC.